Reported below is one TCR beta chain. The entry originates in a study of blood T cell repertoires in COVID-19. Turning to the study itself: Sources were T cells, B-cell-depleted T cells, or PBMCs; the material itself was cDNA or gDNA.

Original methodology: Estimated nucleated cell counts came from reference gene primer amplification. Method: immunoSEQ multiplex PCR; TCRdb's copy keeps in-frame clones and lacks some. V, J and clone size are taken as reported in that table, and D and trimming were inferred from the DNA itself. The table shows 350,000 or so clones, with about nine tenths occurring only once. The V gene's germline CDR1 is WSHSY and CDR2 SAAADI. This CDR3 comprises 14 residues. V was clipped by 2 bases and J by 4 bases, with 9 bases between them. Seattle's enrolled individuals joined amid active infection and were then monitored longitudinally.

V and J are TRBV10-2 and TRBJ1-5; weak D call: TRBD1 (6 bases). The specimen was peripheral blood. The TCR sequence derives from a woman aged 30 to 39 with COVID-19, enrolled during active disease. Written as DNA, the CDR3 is TGCGCCAGCAGTGAGCTAGGGGGAAATCAGCCCCAGCATTTT. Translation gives CASSELGGNQPQHF.